The 16 T cell receptor beta chains listed next were all sequenced from one sample in a study of siplizumab effects on memory and regulatory T cells (dated by TCRdb to about 2019). Library creation used the immunoSEQ multiplex PCR assay. TCRdb's version of the immuneACCESS table is confined to in-frame rearrangements and falls short of the full clone set. An unresolved V gene accounts for under half of the shortfall where checked; the remainder is of unknown origin. Across this sample there are about 100,000 clones, with 85% to 95% seen only once. The ten largest make up roughly 0.6% of the sample. The sequencing sample was made of Tregs sorted from blood. These receptors all stem from a human donor in good health.

This chain uses TRBV28 with TRBJ1-2; 8 nucleotides match TRBD1. CDR1 is MDHEN, CDR2 SYDVKM, per germline. The CDR3 covers 12 residues. Trimming took 6 bases from V and 8 from J; bases not matched to a gene: 5. The CDR3 nucleotides are TGTGCCAGCAGCCTAAACAGGGGGGGCTACACCTTC. Protein product: CASSLNRGGYTF.

The J gene is TRBJ2-3, the V gene TRBV9; D ambiguous. Trimming took off 2 bases at V and 2 bases at J, with 12 bases between the two ends. There are 15 residues in the CDR3. CDR1 is SGDLS and CDR2 is YYNGEE in the germline V gene. The CDR3 DNA is TGTGCCAGCAGCGTCTCCGGACGGTACACAGATACGCAGTATTTT. Protein: CASSVSGRYTDTQYF.

The V gene is TRBV20-1, the J gene TRBJ2-7; D is perhaps TRBD2 (6 bases). V lost 7 bases and J lost 5, with 9 bases in between. This CDR3 spans 10 amino acids. CDR1 is DFQATT, CDR2 SNEGSKA, per germline (reference sequence). CDR3 DNA: TGCAGTGTCGGGACTCACGAGCAGTACTTC. Its protein is CSVGTHEQYF.

The CDR3 DNA follows: TGTGCCAGCAGCTTGAGCCCGGGCTCTGGGGCCAACGTCCTGACTTTC. Translation gives CASSLSPGSGANVLTF. The gene calls are TRBV5-5 and TRBJ2-6; D call uncertain. Germline V lookup: CDR1 SGHKS, CDR2 YYEKEE (reference sequence). This CDR3 region has 16 residues. V gave up 1 base and J gave up 0 bases, with 8 bases separating them.

This rearrangement joins TRBV10-2 to TRBJ2-1; unclear D gene. Germline V CDR1 and CDR2: WSHSY, SAAADI. CDR3 length: 17 amino acids. Trimming pared 0 bases from V and 0 bases from J, leaving 12 bases between. DNA for the CDR3: TGCGCCAGCAGTGAGTCGACGTTTGGCTACTCCTACAATGAGCAGTTCTTC. It encodes CASSESTFGYSYNEQFF.

This clone was detected only once. The chain joins TRBV27 to TRBJ1-4, with D perhaps TRBD1 (5 bases). CDR3 length: 13 amino acids. V was pared by 2 bases and J by 8 bases, with 9 bases between. Per germline, CDR1 MNHEY and CDR2 SMNVEV (reference sequence). The CDR3 region is CASSLGRVEKLFF. The CDR3 coding sequence is TGTGCCAGCAGTTTAGGCAGGGTCGAAAAACTGTTTTTT.

V and J are TRBV5-1 and TRBJ2-6; 11 nucleotides agree with TRBD1. This CDR3 comprises 17 residues. The V gene end was trimmed by 3 bases and the J gene end by 4 bases; junction bases not matched to a gene: 6. Germline CDR1 and CDR2: SGHRS and YFSETQ. The CDR3 loop reads CASSSGQGASGANVLTF. CDR3 bases: TGCGCCAGCAGCTCCGGACAGGGGGCGTCAGGGGCCAACGTCCTGACTTTC.

As to this clone: No conserved phenylalanine or tryptophan ends this CDR3, so it is likely a read error. The CDR3 spells CAWNPGSRYEQYL. CDR3 coding DNA: TGTGCCTGGAACCCGGGATCCCGGTACGAGCAGTACCTC. J is TRBJ2-7 and V is TRBV30; D perhaps matches TRBD2 (5 bases). Germline loops: CDR1 GTSNPN, CDR2 SVGIG (reference sequence). The CDR3 has 13 amino acids. Trimming left V 4 bases short and J 4 bases short, with 14 bases between.

The chain carries TRBV27 and TRBJ1-2; D possibly corresponds to TRBD1 (5 bases). The CDR3 consists of 14 residues. From germline, CDR1 is MNHEY and CDR2 SMNVEV (reference sequence). With 1 base removed from V and 6 bases from J, the gap between germline ends came to 12 bases. The CDR3 DNA follows: TGTGCCAGCAGTTTATGGGCAGGGAAGGATGGCTACACCTTC. It encodes CASSLWAGKDGYTF.

This clone was seen a handful of times. The chain is built from TRBV7-6 and TRBJ2-5; no reliable D call. Trimming took off 5 bases at V and 7 bases at J, with 17 bases between the two ends. There are 14 residues in the CDR3. Germline V gene data show CDR1 as SGHVS and CDR2 as FNYEAQ. The DNA of the CDR3 is TGTGCCAGCAGCGATCATGTCCTAGATCGGACCCAGTACTTC. The encoded protein is CASSDHVLDRTQYF.

The J gene is TRBJ2-1, the V gene TRBV5-5; 9 bases line up with TRBD2. This CDR3 is 16 amino acids long. The J segment lost 7 bases and the V segment lost 0 bases, leaving 8 bases of the junction unmatched. Germline CDR1 is SGHKS and CDR2 is YYEKEE (reference sequence). CDR3 amino acids: CASSLVVLAGPNEQFF. The CDR3 bases are TGTGCCAGCAGCTTGGTTGTACTAGCGGGTCCGAATGAGCAGTTCTTC.

The chain links TRBV15 to TRBJ2-3; unclear D gene. Trimming stripped 2 bases from V and 3 bases from J, with 6 bases between. Per germline, CDR1 LNHNV and CDR2 YYDKDF (reference sequence). The CDR3 contains 13 residues. As DNA, the CDR3 is TGTGCCACCAGCAGACTTGTAACAGATACGCAGTATTTT. It is translated as CATSRLVTDTQYF.

The chain joins TRBV19 to TRBJ1-2; no firm D call. V was clipped by 2 bases and J by 3 bases, with 10 bases between them. The CDR3 is 14 amino acids. CDR1 and CDR2 (germline): LNHDA, SQIVND (reference sequence). The CDR3 coding sequence is TGTGCCAGTAGTATACTTTTCGGGGACTATGGCTACACCTTC. This sequence encodes CASSILFGDYGYTF.

CDR3 in amino acids: CASSATGGGQPQHF. In DNA, the CDR3 is TGTGCCAGTAGTGCAACAGGGGGAGGTCAGCCCCAGCATTTT. The rearrangement joins TRBV19 to TRBJ1-5, with 8 bases that match TRBD1. The CDR3 extends over 14 amino acids. Germline values: CDR1 LNHDA, CDR2 SQIVND (reference sequence). V shed 5 bases, J shed 6 bases, and the junction held 6 bases outside the gene matches.

The genes are TRBV28 and TRBJ2-3; D perhaps matches TRBD2 (6 bases). Germline V CDR1 and CDR2: MDHEN, SYDVKM. The CDR3 spans 16 residues. V lost 6 bases, J lost 2 bases, and 18 bases lay in between. The DNA for the CDR3 is TGTGCCAGCAGGGGTAACGGGGGAAAGGACACAGATACGCAGTATTTT. It codes for CASRGNGGKDTDTQYF.

The chain links TRBV19 to TRBJ1-2; D is uncertain. V lost 5 bases and J lost 4, with 17 bases in between. The CDR3 spans 15 residues. Germline assignment: CDR1 LNHDA and CDR2 SQIVND (reference sequence). CDR3 bases: TGTGCCAGTAGTCCCCCGGGAGGCAAGGTCTATGGCTACACCTTC. Protein sequence: CASSPPGGKVYGYTF.